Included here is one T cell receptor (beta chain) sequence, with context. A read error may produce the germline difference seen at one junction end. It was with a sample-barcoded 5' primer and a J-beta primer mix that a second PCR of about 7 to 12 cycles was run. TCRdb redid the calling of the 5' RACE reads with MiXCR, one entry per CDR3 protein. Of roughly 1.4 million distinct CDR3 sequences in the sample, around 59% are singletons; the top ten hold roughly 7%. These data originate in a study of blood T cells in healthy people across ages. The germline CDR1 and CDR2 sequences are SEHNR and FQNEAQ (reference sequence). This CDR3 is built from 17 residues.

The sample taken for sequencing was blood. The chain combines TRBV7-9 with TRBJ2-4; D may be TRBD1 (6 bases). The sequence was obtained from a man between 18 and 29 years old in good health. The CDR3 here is CASSLAGAVLAKNIRYF. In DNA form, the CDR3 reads TGTGCCAGCAGCTTAGCGGGGGCGGTCCTAGCCAAAAACATTCGGTACTTC.